This TCR beta chain was identified in a study of control samples from healthy donors and cancer patients. V lost 2 bases to trimming and J lost 5 bases, with 9 bases between them. The germline gives CDR1 LNHNV, CDR2 YYDKDF (reference sequence). This CDR3 is built from 13 residues. Some clones are missing from TCRdb's copy, which holds only in-frame ones; the method was immunoSEQ multiplex PCR. The data contain about 140,000 clones, around 90% of them singletons. The source is a man younger than 40 in good health. The sample was blood. The gene calls are TRBV15 and TRBJ1-1, with no clear D. The chain's CDR3 is CATSRSPGTEAFF. The CDR3 DNA reads as TGTGCCACCAGCAGATCCCCGGGGACTGAAGCTTTCTTT.